Presented here are 23 T cell receptor beta chains from one specimen sequenced in a study of regulatory T cells in long-lasting Graves disease. Time point defined: newly diagnosed GD, antithyroid drugs for less than 3 months. PBMCs provided the RNA from which the TCR library was made. Building the TCR beta libraries relied on iRepertoire HTBI primers, and CDR3 regions underwent Arm-PCR. A single record per CDR3 protein comes from TCRdb applying MiXCR to the multiplex PCR reads. The sample contains 350,000 to 550,000 distinct CDR3 sequences, 14% of which appear only once. In addition, the sample was reused for a study of T cells in Graves' hyperthyroidism and ophthalmopathy.

This specimen consisted of peripheral blood mononuclear cells (PBMCs), obtained at new diagnosis, from a patient treated with antithyroid drugs. These receptors were taken from a woman aged 45 to 65 with Graves disease.

The chain couples TRBV28 to TRBJ1-2; D gene unclear. V shed 7 bases and J shed 5 bases, with 23 bases lying between them. This CDR3 contains 16 residues. Per the germline V gene, CDR1 is MDHEN and CDR2 is SYDVKM. The CDR3: CASKLPLGGSEYGYTF. The DNA of the CDR3 is TGTGCCAGCAAGTTACCCTTAGGAGGATCTGAATATGGCTACACCTTC.

The chain combines TRBV19 with TRBJ2-1, with 14 bases fitting TRBD2. The germline V gene has CDR1 LNHDA and CDR2 SQIVND (reference sequence). J was trimmed by 8 bases and V by 8 bases; bases with no gene match: 11. The CDR3 length is 16 residues. The CDR3 bases are TGTGCCAGTGGGACTAGCGGGAGATTGTCGGGAGATGAGCAGTTCTTC. It translates to CASGTSGRLSGDEQFF.

This clonotype has a handful of counts. V usage is TRBV13 and J usage is TRBJ2-5, with 9 nucleotides matching TRBD1. Trimming removed 4 bases from V and 2 bases from J; junction bases left unmatched: 20. CDR3 length: 20 amino acids. CDR1 PRHDT and CDR2 FYEKMQ come from the germline V gene (reference sequence). The CDR3 spells CASSSQTDRGSSGGQETQYF. The CDR3 DNA is TGTGCCAGCAGCTCTCAGACGGACAGGGGCTCGAGTGGAGGACAAGAGACCCAGTACTTC.

Worth noting for this clonotype: Possible read error: a much larger clone is one base away. V is TRBV7-3 and J is TRBJ2-3; TRBD2 agrees at 12 bases. The CDR3 contains 24 residues. Germline V gene lookup returns CDR1 SGHTA and CDR2 FQGTGA. The CDR3 loop reads CASSQRGVPRMDSSGRVRTDTEYF. CDR3 DNA: TGTGCCAGCAGCCAACGGGGAGTCCCAAGAATGGATTCTAGCGGGAGGGTACGCACAGATACGGAGTATTTT.

This clonotype was observed at least ten times. The chain has TRBV2 and TRBJ2-1; D is unresolved. The CDR3 has 15 amino acids. Per germline, CDR1 SNHLY and CDR2 FYNNEI. Trimming stripped 8 bases from V and 6 bases from J, with 20 bases between. CDR3 bases: TGTGCCAGCGGCCCGACAAGGGCCTTCGTCAATGAGCAGTTCTTC. Encoded protein: CASGPTRAFVNEQFF.

This clonotype has a count of ten or more. This chain connects TRBV6-5 to TRBJ2-3; D unresolved. The CDR3 runs 15 residues. Germline V gene data show CDR1 as MNHEY and CDR2 as SVGAGI. V was cut by 2 bases and J by 4 bases, with 13 bases left in between. Here the CDR3 DNA reads TGTGCCAGCAGTTACGCGTCTATTCGGTCAGATACGCAGTATTTT. This codes for CASSYASIRSDTQYF.

The CDR3 bases are TGCGCCAGCGGCCGTATTTTCGCGGGAGGGGAGCAAGAGACCCAGTACTTC. Translating gives CASGRIFAGGEQETQYF. The chain is built from TRBV5-1 and TRBJ2-5, with 9 nucleotides matching TRBD2. This CDR3 has 17 amino acids. Trimming took 7 bases from V and 2 from J; bases not matched to a gene: 15. CDR1 SGHRS and CDR2 YFSETQ come from the germline V gene.

With regard to this clonotype: This sequence is one base from a far larger clone and is likely a read error. The J gene is TRBJ1-3, the V gene TRBV6-1; D is possibly TRBD1 (6 bases). The CDR3 is 17 residues long. The V end lost 5 bases, the J end lost 2 bases, and 19 bases lay between the germline ends. Germline CDR1 is MNHNS and CDR2 is SASEGT. CDR3 in amino acids: CASSHSSGTSPGNTIYF. Written as DNA, the CDR3 is TGTGCCAGCAGTCACTCAAGCGGGACAAGTCCTGGAAACACCATATATTTT.

This clonotype occurred a few times. V is TRBV5-1 and J is TRBJ1-4, with a weak D call TRBD1 (5 bases). This CDR3 spans 17 amino acids. Per the germline V gene, CDR1 is SGHRS and CDR2 is YFSETQ. The germline V and J ends were trimmed by 0 bases and 14 bases, with 26 bases remaining between them. CDR3 residues: CASSLGRQTTNEGRLFF. DNA of the CDR3: TGCGCCAGCAGCTTGGGGAGACAGACAACTAATGAAGGGCGGCTGTTTTTT.

This clonotype came up a few times. The gene calls are TRBV7-9 and TRBJ2-7; 7 positions match TRBD2. CDR3 size: 14 residues. After removal of 5 bases from V and 2 bases from J, the junction contained 6 bases not matched to a gene. The germline V gene encodes CDR1 SEHNR and CDR2 FQNEAQ (reference sequence). The chain's CDR3 is CASSQTSNPYEQYF. CDR3 in DNA: TGTGCCAGCAGCCAGACTAGCAACCCCTACGAGCAGTACTTC.

This clonotype was detected ten times or more. The chain is built from TRBV28 and TRBJ2-7; 13 bases map to TRBD2. V trimming: 6 bases; J trimming: 1 base; junction bases outside the gene matches: 3. CDR1 MDHEN and CDR2 SYDVKM come from the germline V gene. CDR3 size: 15 residues. The CDR3 nucleotides read TGTGCCAGCAGGCCGGGACTAGCGGGGTCCTACGAGCAGTACTTC. It encodes CASRPGLAGSYEQYF. The full variable domain, its missing parts supplied by reference TRBV28 and TRBJ2-7, is DVKVTQSSRYLVKRTGEKVFLECVQDMDHENMFWYRQDPGLGLRLIYFSYDVKMKEKGDIPEGYSVSREKKERFSLILESASTNQTSMYLCASRPGLAGSYEQYFGPGTRLTVT.

This clonotype has a count of ten or more. The chain recombines TRBV28 with TRBJ2-1, with TRBD1 matching over 8 bases. V shed 4 bases and J 8 bases; nucleotides not matched to a gene: 7. Germline V lookup: CDR1 MDHEN, CDR2 SYDVKM. This CDR3 spans 14 amino acids. The CDR3 sequence is CASSSSDRGDEQFF. The DNA for the CDR3 is TGTGCCAGCAGTTCATCCGACAGGGGCGATGAGCAGTTCTTC.

This clonotype was counted at least ten times. CDR3 sequence: CASSLAPGLGSNQPQHF. DNA for the CDR3: TGTGCCAGCAGCTTAGCCCCAGGGTTAGGTAGCAATCAGCCCCAGCATTTT. The rearrangement joins TRBV7-8 to TRBJ1-5, with a weak D call TRBD1 (5 bases). Per the germline V gene, CDR1 is SGHVS and CDR2 is FQNEAQ. Trimming stripped 0 bases from V and 0 bases from J, with 12 bases between. This CDR3 has 17 amino acids. The whole variable domain, remainder taken from reference TRBV7-8 and TRBJ1-5, is GAGVSQSPRYKVAKRGQDVALRCDPISGHVSLFWYQQALGQGPEFLTYFQNEAQLDKSGLPSDRFFAERPEGSVSTLKIQRTQQEDSAVYLCASSLAPGLGSNQPQHFGDGTRLSIL.

This chain connects TRBV12-3 or TRBV12-4 to TRBJ2-5; 12 nucleotides agree with TRBD2. The V and J ends lost 5 bases and 5 bases, in that order; junction bases with no gene match: 6. The CDR3 has 15 amino acids. The CDR3 bases are TGTGCCAGCAGTCGGGGACTAGCGGGCCGGGAGACCCAGTACTTC. Protein: CASSRGLAGRETQYF.

This clonotype showed up many times. V and J are TRBV14 and TRBJ2-2, with 10 bases identical to TRBD2. Germline-derived CDR1 and CDR2 are SGHDN and FVKESK. This CDR3 spans 17 amino acids. V shed 0 bases, J shed 6 bases, and the junction held 7 bases outside the gene matches. This CDR3 reads CASSQDRLAGVSGELFF. The CDR3 nucleotides read TGTGCCAGCAGCCAAGATCGGCTAGCGGGAGTCTCCGGGGAGCTGTTTTTT.

This clonotype has a handful of counts. V and J are TRBV5-6 and TRBJ2-7; D may be TRBD2 (6 bases). Germline lookup yields CDR1 SGHDT and CDR2 YYEEEE. The ends were cut back, 0 bases at V and 7 bases at J, with 20 bases in the middle. The CDR3 is 16 residues long. DNA for the CDR3: TGTGCCAGCAGCTTGGAGGGCGGGAATTGGTACAATGAGCAGTACTTC. Residues: CASSLEGGNWYNEQYF.

This clonotype was counted many times. This chain uses TRBV27 with TRBJ2-7; 7 nucleotides agree with TRBD2. In germline, CDR1 is MNHEY, CDR2 SMNVEV (reference sequence). V lost 0 bases and J lost 3; bases outside the gene matches: 11. This CDR3 comprises 17 residues. The CDR3 region has the DNA TGTGCCAGCAGTTTATCCCCTGGGGGAGGGGTAAACTACGAGCAGTACTTC. Translating it yields CASSLSPGGGVNYEQYF.

This clonotype was counted at least ten times. The rearrangement links TRBV2 to TRBJ2-2; no reliable D call. V lost 3 bases and J 5 bases, leaving 4 bases between the germline ends. The V gene's germline CDR1 is SNHLY and CDR2 FYNNEI. The CDR3 covers 12 residues. For the CDR3, the DNA is TGTGCCAGCAGTGAGAGGACCGGGGAGCTGTTTTTT. The encoded protein is CASSERTGELFF.

This clonotype has only a few counts. This chain links TRBV10-1 with TRBJ2-2; D is ambiguous. Trimming left V 8 bases short and J 1 base short, with 5 bases between. Germline-derived CDR1 and CDR2 are WNHNN and SYGVQD (reference sequence). The CDR3 covers 12 residues. CDR3 in amino acids: CASAGNTGELFF. The CDR3 DNA sequence: TGCGCCAGCGCAGGGAACACCGGGGAGCTGTTTTTT.

The V gene is TRBV28, the J gene TRBJ1-6; D not resolved. The CDR3 has 16 residues. The V gene's germline CDR1 is MDHEN and CDR2 SYDVKM. Trimming removed 3 bases at V and 5 bases at J, with 14 bases between. CDR3 DNA: TGTGCCAGCAGTTTGGGCTTGAAAGGGAATAATTCACCCCTCCACTTT. The encoded protein is CASSLGLKGNNSPLHF.

This clonotype was seen repeatedly, ten times or more. This rearrangement joins TRBV28 to TRBJ2-3, with 8 bases that match TRBD2. Trimming took 6 bases from V and 4 from J; bases not matched to a gene: 15. The CDR3 loop spans 17 amino acids. Germline values: CDR1 MDHEN, CDR2 SYDVKM. CDR3 loop: CASRWDYERELPDTQYF. The CDR3 nucleotides read TGTGCCAGCAGATGGGACTATGAGCGGGAGCTTCCAGATACGCAGTATTTT.

Ten or more counts support this clonotype. This sequence joins TRBV7-2 and TRBJ2-1, with D perhaps TRBD1 or TRBD2 (7 bases each). Germline V gene data show CDR1 as SGHTA and CDR2 as FQGNSA. The CDR3 is made up of 17 amino acids. The V end lost 4 bases, the J end lost 0 bases, and 16 bases lay between the germline ends. CDR3 sequence (DNA): TGTGCCAGCAGCTCCCAGGGGGGCGGGAGCTCCTACAATGAGCAGTTCTTC. Translating gives CASSSQGGGSSYNEQFF.

This clonotype was detected ten times or more. CDR3 sequence: CASSLNRGSLYGYTF. The DNA for the CDR3 is TGTGCCAGCAGCTTAAATCGAGGCAGCCTCTATGGCTACACCTTC. The chain uses TRBV7-2 and TRBJ1-2, with D hard to call. V was pared by 2 bases and J by 4 bases, with 14 bases between. The CDR3 consists of 15 residues. Per the germline V gene, CDR1 is SGHTA and CDR2 is FQGNSA.